Below, 12 T cell receptor beta chains from the same sample are listed, as sequenced in a study of cytomegalovirus exposure and HLA in healthy donors. Amplification used 60 Vbeta primers and 13 Jbeta primers. Libraries were prepared by immunoSEQ multiplex PCR; TCRdb keeps only in-frame clonotypes and omits some of them. Its clone listing holds 150,000 to 200,000 clones. The sequencing sample was made of PBMCs. The receptors come from a man aged 25 to 40 in good health and CMV-seronegative.

This sequence joins TRBV19 and TRBJ1-1, with D possibly matching TRBD1 (5 bases). V gave up 3 bases and J gave up 3 bases, with 14 bases separating them. The CDR3 has 15 amino acids. Germline CDR1 and CDR2: LNHDA and SQIVND (reference sequence). The chain's CDR3 is CASSMDPGRDTEAFF. Here the CDR3 DNA reads TGTGCCAGTAGTATGGACCCAGGGAGGGACACTGAAGCTTTCTTT.

CDR3 DNA sequence: TGTGCCAGCTCACCGAACCTCGGAGATACGCAGTATTTT. Translated: CASSPNLGDTQYF. The chain carries TRBV18 and TRBJ2-3; no reliable D call. Deletions cut 3 bases from V and 5 bases from J, with 9 bases between. The length of the CDR3 is 13 residues. Germline loops: CDR1 KGHSH, CDR2 LQKENI.

Written as DNA, the CDR3 is TGTGCCAGCAGCCGGGACAGGGGGCGCGAGCAGTACTTC. This translates into CASSRDRGREQYF. V is TRBV25-1 and J is TRBJ2-7; 12 bases fit TRBD1. The CDR3 is 13 residues long. J gave up 6 bases and V 6 bases, and 3 bases lay outside the gene matches. CDR1 is MGHDK and CDR2 is SYGVNS in the germline V gene.

This sequence joins TRBV7-6 and TRBJ1-2; the D gene is possibly TRBD1 (5 bases). The CDR3 covers 16 residues. Trimming took 5 bases from V and 8 from J, leaving 24 bases between them. The germline V gene encodes CDR1 SGHVS and CDR2 FNYEAQ. CDR3 amino acids: CASSPGNGPTGGGYTF. The DNA for the CDR3 is TGTGCCAGCAGCCCTGGGAACGGGCCAACGGGGGGAGGCTACACCTTC.

The chain carries TRBV19 and TRBJ2-5; 10 nucleotides agree with TRBD2. The tail of the sequence fits TRBJ2-7 better, so the J call may be wrong. Germline V gene sequence: CDR1 LNHDA, CDR2 SQIVND (reference sequence). This CDR3 region has 14 residues. CDR3 sequence reads: CASSPLAGAYEQYF. The CDR3 DNA follows: TGTGCCAGTAGTCCGCTAGCGGGAGCCTACGAGCAGTACTTC.

The chain has TRBV7-2 and TRBJ2-5; D remains unclear. This CDR3 has 15 residues. Trimming removed 0 bases from V and 2 bases from J, with 10 bases in between. CDR1 is SGHTA, CDR2 FQGNSA, per germline. The CDR3 nucleotides read TGTGCCAGCAGCTTAGCAGTGGGCCCGCAAGAGACCCAGTACTTC. It encodes CASSLAVGPQETQYF. The full variable domain, completed using reference TRBV7-2 and TRBJ2-5, is GAGVSQSPSNKVTEKGKDVELRCDPISGHTALYWYRQSLGQGLEFLIYFQGNSAPDKSGLPSDRFSAERTGGSVSTLTIQRTQQEDSAVYLCASSLAVGPQETQYFGPGTRLLVL.

The V call is TRBV6-1, the J call TRBJ1-4; perhaps TRBD1 as D (5 bases). Trimming pared 6 bases from V and 4 bases from J, leaving 9 bases between. Germline values: CDR1 MNHNS, CDR2 SASEGT. The length of the CDR3 is 13 residues. CDR3 coding DNA: TGTGCCAGCAGGGGGGGGAATAATGAAAAACTGTTTTTT. It translates to CASRGGNNEKLFF.

This chain uses TRBV14 with TRBJ1-2; 7 bases align to TRBD1. The CDR3 runs to 12 residues. Trimming took 4 bases from V and 7 from J; bases not matched to a gene: 3. From germline, CDR1 is SGHDN and CDR2 FVKESK. This CDR3 is CASSLRGLGYTF. The CDR3 nucleotides read TGTGCCAGCAGCCTTAGGGGGCTTGGCTACACCTTC. The full variable domain, in which reference TRBV14 and TRBJ1-2 provide the parts outside the CDR3, is EAGVTQFPSHSVIEKGQTVTLRCDPISGHDNLYWYRRVMGKEIKFLLHFVKESKQDESGMPNNRFLAERTGGTYSTLKVQPAELEDSGVYFCASSLRGLGYTFGSGTRLTVV.

V is TRBV13 and J is TRBJ2-7; 9 positions match TRBD2. The germline V gene encodes CDR1 PRHDT and CDR2 FYEKMQ (reference sequence). J gave up 4 bases and V 7 bases, and 11 bases lay outside the gene matches. The CDR3 is made up of 15 amino acids. CDR3 sequence: CASKKAGGAWYEQYF. For the CDR3, the DNA is TGTGCCAGCAAAAAAGCGGGGGGCGCTTGGTACGAGCAGTACTTC.

The chain is built from TRBV6-5 and TRBJ1-1; 7 nucleotides match TRBD1. Trimming took 8 bases from V and 3 from J; bases not matched to a gene: 6. The CDR3 totals 13 residues. Germline CDR1 is MNHEY and CDR2 is SVGAGI. CDR3 residues: CASYSGTDTEAFF. DNA for the CDR3: TGTGCCAGCTACTCCGGGACAGACACTGAAGCTTTCTTT.

V gene TRBV7-2 combines with J gene TRBJ1-1; possibly TRBD1 for D (5 bases). Trimming left V 5 bases short and J 1 base short, with 17 bases between. Germline V CDR1 and CDR2: SGHTA, FQGNSA. CDR3 size: 16 residues. CDR3 sequence: CASSARQRGTNTEAFF. CDR3 nucleotide sequence: TGTGCCAGCAGCGCTCGACAGCGAGGCACGAACACTGAAGCTTTCTTT.

The V and J genes are TRBV9 and TRBJ2-1; D is undetermined. Trimming removed 0 bases at V and 0 bases at J, with 10 bases between. The CDR3 is 16 residues long. Germline V gene data show CDR1 as SGDLS and CDR2 as YYNGEE. The CDR3 here is CASSVGLSSSYNEQFF. CDR3 DNA sequence: TGTGCCAGCAGCGTAGGTCTATCGAGCTCCTACAATGAGCAGTTCTTC.